A selection of T cell receptor beta chains follows, all from one sample in a study of blood T cell repertoires in COVID-19. TCRdb's table, derived via immunoSEQ multiplex PCR, lists solely in-frame clones and lacks some. Here the sample spans 200,000 to 300,000 clones, 85% to 90% being singletons. Sequenced material: peripheral blood. These receptors came from a woman between 40 and 55 years old with acute or convalescent COVID-19. The CDR3 runs from the conserved cysteine through the conserved F or W. Fields, in order: clone size, D gene, J gene, CDR3 length, V gene, CDR3 protein, CDR3 DNA. The D gene is left open where the match is weak. Where a row states a size, it is once, few, many or the class of an expanded clone; other rows omit it.

NA	TRBD1	TRBJ2-5	14	TRBV5-1	CASTAGTGGETQYF	TGCGCCAGCACAGCGGGGACAGGGGGAGAGACCCAGTACTTC
once	NA	TRBJ2-3	13	TRBV6-2/TRBV6-3	CASSNRGTDTQYF	TGTGCCAGCAGCAACAGGGGCACAGATACGCAGTATTTT
NA	TRBD1	TRBJ1-2	15	TRBV5-1	CASSLEGQGYYGYTF	TGCGCCAGCAGCCTAGAAGGACAGGGGTACTATGGCTACACCTTC
few	TRBD2	TRBJ2-5	16	TRBV4-2	CASSQSIAGNKETQYF	TGTGCCAGCAGCCAGTCGATAGCGGGGAACAAAGAGACCCAGTACTTC
NA	TRBD2	TRBJ2-1	17	TRBV4-1	CASSQDTSGAPYNEQFF	TGCGCCAGCAGCCAAGACACTAGCGGGGCGCCTTACAATGAGCAGTTCTTC
NA	TRBD1	TRBJ1-4	15	TRBV4-1	CASSQRDRGGEKLFF	TGCGCCAGCAGCCAAAGGGACAGGGGAGGTGAAAAACTGTTTTTT
NA	TRBD2	TRBJ2-5	15	TRBV19	CASSLGGGLQETQYF	TGTGCCAGTAGTCTGGGCGGGGGTTTACAAGAGACCCAGTACTTC
NA	NA	TRBJ1-1	11	TRBV25-1	CASSVFTEAFF	TGTGCCAGCAGTGTCTTCACTGAAGCTTTCTTT
NA	TRBD1	TRBJ1-1	15	TRBV3-1/TRBV3-2	CASSRKGQVGVRAFF	TGTGCCAGCAGCCGAAAGGGACAGGTCGGCGTTCGGGCTTTCTTT
NA	TRBD2	TRBJ2-2	12	TRBV10-2	CASFSGAGELFF	TGCGCCAGCTTTAGCGGGGCCGGGGAGCTGTTTTTT
NA	TRBD2	TRBJ2-1	12	TRBV9	CASSPSGGEQFF	TGTGCCAGCAGCCCGAGCGGGGGCGAGCAGTTCTTC
NA	TRBD1	TRBJ1-2	15	TRBV27	CASSVARDRPYGYTF	TGTGCCAGCAGTGTAGCCCGGGACAGGCCCTATGGCTACACCTTC
NA	TRBD1	TRBJ1-2	12	TRBV29-1	CSVGGQGDGYTF	TGCAGCGTTGGTGGACAGGGCGATGGCTACACCTTC
NA	TRBD1	TRBJ2-2	14	TRBV6-6	CASSRQGNTGELFF	TGTGCCAGCAGTAGACAGGGAAACACCGGGGAGCTGTTTTTT
NA	TRBD1	TRBJ1-2	16	TRBV27	CASRRGYGTGIGGYTF	TGTGCCAGCAGGCGGGGGTATGGGACAGGGATTGGTGGCTACACCTTC
few	TRBD1	TRBJ1-2	14	TRBV19	CASSIRDRGRGYTF	TGTGCCAGTAGTATCCGGGACAGGGGGCGAGGCTACACCTTC
NA	NA	TRBJ2-1	13	TRBV18	CASSPRRNGEQFF	TGTGCCAGCTCACCGAGGCGTAACGGGGAGCAGTTCTTC
NA	TRBD1	TRBJ1-6	16	TRBV6-1	CASSEATGAPNSPLHF	TGTGCCAGCAGTGAAGCGACAGGGGCCCCTAATTCACCCCTCCACTTT
NA	TRBD1	TRBJ1-1	17	TRBV14	CASSHDDRQGVNTEAFF	TGTGCCAGCAGCCACGATGACCGACAGGGAGTTAACACTGAAGCTTTCTTT
NA	TRBD1	TRBJ1-3	16	TRBV6-5	CASSLAGQGAGNTIYF	TGTGCCAGCAGTTTAGCAGGACAGGGGGCCGGAAACACCATATATTTT
NA	TRBD1	TRBJ1-1	15	TRBV10-1	CASSEDSTGYTEAFF	TGCGCCAGCAGTGAGGATTCGACAGGGTACACTGAAGCTTTCTTT
NA	NA	TRBJ1-2	15	TRBV11-2	CASSLGGQSNYGYTF	TGTGCCAGCAGCTTAGGAGGGCAATCTAACTATGGCTACACCTTC
NA	TRBD1	TRBJ1-1	16	TRBV2	CASSLRDRFSNTEAFF	TGTGCCAGCAGTTTACGGGACAGGTTTTCGAACACTGAAGCTTTCTTT
NA	NA	TRBJ2-3	15	TRBV7-2	CASSLQAGLTDTQYF	TGTGCCAGCAGCCTACAAGCGGGCCTCACAGATACGCAGTATTTT
NA	NA	TRBJ2-5	15	TRBV10-3	CAISEVEAARETQYF	TGTGCCATCAGTGAGGTGGAGGCCGCCCGGGAGACCCAGTACTTC
NA	TRBD1	TRBJ1-2	14	TRBV19	CASSIGQGNYGYTF	TGTGCCAGTAGTATAGGACAGGGGAACTATGGCTACACCTTC
NA	NA	TRBJ2-1	14	TRBV10-3	CAISGGESYNEQFF	TGTGCCATCAGTGGGGGAGAATCCTACAATGAGCAGTTCTTC
NA	NA	TRBJ1-4	14	TRBV2	CASRGDSRREKLFF	TGTGCCAGCCGAGGGGACTCTAGAAGGGAAAAACTGTTTTTT
NA	NA	TRBJ1-1	13	TRBV10-2	CASGQLENTEAFF	TGCGCCAGCGGCCAACTAGAGAACACTGAAGCTTTCTTT
once	NA	TRBJ2-1	15	TRBV10-2	CASSESYNSYNEQFF	TGCGCCAGCAGTGAGTCGTATAACAGCTACAATGAGCAGTTCTTC
NA	NA	TRBJ2-6	18	TRBV15	CATSRDRGLGFGANVLTF	TGTGCCACCAGCAGAGATAGGGGCCTAGGGTTTGGGGCCAACGTCCTGACTTTC
NA	NA	TRBJ1-5	13	TRBV11-2	CASSLVRFQPQHF	TGTGCCAGCAGCTTAGTCCGGTTTCAGCCCCAGCATTTT